These 5 T cell receptor beta chains share one sample of origin, sequenced in a study of OX40 agonist ivuxolimab in advanced cancers. Only in-frame clones appear in the TCRdb table, and some are missing; sequencing was by immunoSEQ multiplex PCR. The sample consists of 77,000 or so clones, approximately 85% of them appearing once. Sequences were derived from CD4+ or CD8+ T cells sorted from blood, sampled in a trial of the OX40 agonist ivuxolimab. The source of these receptors is an adult with an advanced solid tumor such as melanoma, head and neck, liver or kidney cancer.

This chain joins TRBV28 and TRBJ2-1; 8 nucleotides align to TRBD2. Trimming took 3 bases from V and 7 from J; bases not matched to a gene: 11. The length of the CDR3 is 16 residues. Germline V gene sequence: CDR1 MDHEN, CDR2 SYDVKM. The CDR3 DNA is TGTGCCAGCAGTTTTGGATCGGCGGGAGGACAGAATGAGCAGTTCTTC. Protein: CASSFGSAGGQNEQFF.

This chain links TRBV7-9 with TRBJ1-5; perhaps TRBD1 as D (6 bases). Per the germline V gene, CDR1 is SEHNR and CDR2 is FQNEAQ (reference sequence). V lost 2 bases and J 3 bases, leaving 23 bases between the germline ends. The CDR3 sequence is 19 residues long. As DNA, the CDR3 is TGTGCCAGCAGCTTATTCGTTATGGAGGACAGTAAGACCAATCAGCCCCAGCATTTT. This gives the protein CASSLFVMEDSKTNQPQHF.

The V and J genes are TRBV27 and TRBJ1-3; D ambiguous. The CDR3 extends over 17 amino acids. The germline V and J ends were trimmed by 5 bases and 0 bases, with 17 bases remaining between them. Germline loops: CDR1 MNHEY, CDR2 SMNVEV (reference sequence). This chain's CDR3 is CASSTLSVDNSGNTIYF. DNA for the CDR3: TGTGCCAGCAGTACGCTTTCGGTGGATAACTCTGGAAACACCATATATTTT.

The sample holds a few counts of this clone. The rearrangement joins TRBV7-3 to TRBJ1-1; D unresolved. Trimming cost V 3 bases and J 1 base, with 6 bases left between them. Germline lookup yields CDR1 SGHTA and CDR2 FQGTGA. The CDR3 spans 13 residues. CDR3 DNA: TGTGCCAGCAGCTTCGCTGGGAACACTGAAGCTTTCTTT. Residues: CASSFAGNTEAFF.

The DNA for the CDR3 is TGTGCCACCAGCAGAGATCCGGTTTCCCGGGGGACTGAAGCTTTCTTT. Translation: CATSRDPVSRGTEAFF. The chain couples TRBV15 to TRBJ1-1, with D possibly being TRBD1 (5 bases). The V gene lost 0 bases and the J gene lost 5 bases, with 16 bases spanning the gap. Per germline, CDR1 LNHNV and CDR2 YYDKDF (reference sequence). This CDR3 is built from 16 residues.